The entry below gives a single T cell receptor (beta chain) sequence along with its context. In this sample, this clonotype turned up a few times. The clone's antigen remains unknown. No base quality values were provided; no much bigger clone lies one nucleotide off. The data were taken from a study of T cell repertoires in cytomegalovirus infection (dated by TCRdb to about 2019). In the study overall: The peptide stimulations were aimed at well-studied HLA-B-restricted epitopes as well as recently identified HLA-C-restricted CMV epitopes, whose presentation resists viral immunomodulation. Donor HLA type was relevant to the analysis, because carriage of CMV infection together with the matching HLA type was indicated by public TCR beta signatures. The study at large found these results: In the ex vivo response, HLA-C-restricted CMV-specific TCR beta clonotypes were dominant, and in two of eight donors the single most frequent clonotype came from this HLA-C-restricted group. Carriers of CMV infection plus the relevant HLA type were discriminated by the cumulative frequency of public TCR beta family members in the study cohort and in an independent approximately 340-donor cohort.

For sequencing, an Illumina HiSeq 1500 was employed. TCRdb reprocessing: public reads trimmed at Q25 with fastp, clones called with MiXCR, in-frame beta chains kept. Each record represents a unique CDR3 protein, reported with the most common genes and DNA among its rows. The table for this sample lists 250,000 to 300,000 distinct CDR3 sequences; roughly a fifth of them were counted only once. The ten largest clonotypes hold roughly 19% of the sample. The treatment or condition label for this specimen denotes: in vitro stimulation with specific CMV peptide epitopes to enrich CMV-specific T cells. CDR1 and CDR2 (SGHVS, FNYEAQ) derive from the germline V gene. The CDR3 measures 17 amino acids from cysteine to phenylalanine. Only the CDR3 DNA is retained, 51 bases long and in frame from the first base. V loses 3 bases at its end and J loses 4 bases; junction bases beyond the gene matches: 11.

This clonotype was obtained from a human donor in good health (CMV status not recorded). Some clones in this sample may be carry-over from other donors' samples. Sequencing was performed on cultured PBMCs, taken from culture after CMV antigen stimulation. The rearranged segments are TRBV7-6 and TRBJ2-3; 9 bases in the middle match TRBD2. In nucleotide form, the sequence is TGTGCCAGCAGCTTCGGTATGGCGGGAGGGAGGTCAGATACGCAGTATTTT. It translates as CASSFGMAGGRSDTQYF.